Shown below are 4 T cell receptor beta chains from a single sample sequenced in a study of T-cell reconstitution after alpha-beta-depleted transplantation in children. Unique molecular identifiers were incorporated into the prepared TCRbeta library. TCRdb reanalysed the PCR reads using MiXCR and keeps one entry per CDR3 protein. The sample includes around 700,000 distinct CDR3 sequences, over 10% of them seen just once. The sequences come from PBMCs, collected before TCRalphabeta/CD19-depleted stem cell transplant. These receptors all come from a girl aged 2 to 10 with congenital amegakaryocytic thrombocytopenia, due to receive a stem cell transplant.

The V call is TRBV20-1, the J call TRBJ2-5; no firm D call. Trimming shortened V by 4 bases and J by 1 base, and 16 bases separated the two germline ends. The germline V gene encodes CDR1 DFQATT and CDR2 SNEGSKA (reference sequence). The CDR3 loop spans 15 amino acids. The CDR3 DNA sequence: TGCAGTGCTAAGAGCGAGGAGCTCGCCCAAGAGACCCAGTACTTC. Translation gives CSAKSEELAQETQYF.

This clonotype has a handful of counts. The rearrangement joins TRBV10-3 to TRBJ2-7; D is possibly TRBD2 (6 bases). Germline V gene data show CDR1 as ENHRY and CDR2 as SYGVKD. The CDR3 spans 11 residues. Between the trimmed V and J ends, which lost 6 bases and 6 bases, there was a span of 9 bases. CDR3 region: CAIRYGGEQYF. CDR3 coding DNA: TGTGCCATCAGGTACGGGGGCGAGCAGTACTTC.

The chain links TRBV7-9 to TRBJ2-3; TRBD2 aligns across 9 bases. CDR3 length: 16 residues. V lost 4 bases, J lost 5 bases, and 10 bases stayed unmatched. Germline V lookup: CDR1 SEHNR, CDR2 FQNEAQ (reference sequence). CDR3: CASSYLAGVRIDTQYF. The CDR3 region has the DNA TGTGCCAGCAGCTATTTAGCGGGAGTCCGAATAGATACGCAGTATTTT.

This clonotype was counted at least ten times. The chain carries TRBV20-1 and TRBJ1-4; D gene ambiguous. Per the germline V gene, CDR1 is DFQATT and CDR2 is SNEGSKA (reference sequence). The length of the CDR3 is 16 residues. V lost 0 bases and J lost 8, with 19 bases in between. CDR3 region: CSARDRRIPPQEKLFF. In DNA form, the CDR3 reads TGCAGTGCTAGAGATCGGAGGATCCCACCGCAAGAAAAACTGTTTTTT.